A single sample gave rise to the 24 T cell receptor beta chains below, sequenced in a study of cytomegalovirus exposure and HLA in healthy donors. Vbeta (60) and Jbeta (13) primers were used in the PCR. TCRdb's copy holds only in-frame clones and misses some; the assay was immunoSEQ multiplex PCR. This sample has 60,000 to 70,000 clones; roughly 80% occur once, and the top ten carry more than 4.5%. Sequencing used PBMCs. These receptors originate from a male donor in good health and CMV-seropositive.

V and J are TRBV13 and TRBJ2-7, with D tentatively TRBD1 (6 bases). This CDR3 contains 13 residues. Germline assignment: CDR1 PRHDT and CDR2 FYEKMQ (reference sequence). V was clipped by 1 base and J by 5 bases, with 9 bases between them. DNA for the CDR3: TGTGCCAGCAGCTTAGCAGGGGTCCACGAGCAGTACTTC. Translating gives CASSLAGVHEQYF.

This clone was counted between two and nine times. The chain employs TRBV5-6 and TRBJ1-6; tentative D call: TRBD1 (5 bases). V lost 3 bases to trimming and J lost 10 bases, with 17 bases between them. From germline, CDR1 is SGHDT and CDR2 YYEEEE. The CDR3 runs 15 residues. For the CDR3, the DNA is TGTGCCAGCAGCTCGCTGGGGGGGTCTAGCTCACCCCTCCACTTT. It translates to CASSSLGGSSSPLHF.

CDR3 sequence reads: CAISGQAGLYEQYF. CDR3 in DNA: TGTGCCATCTCTGGTCAGGCGGGACTCTACGAGCAGTACTTC. The rearrangement uses TRBV10-3 and TRBJ2-7, with a tentative D call TRBD2 (6 bases). V lost 8 bases, J lost 3 bases, and 17 bases lay in between. Germline lookup yields CDR1 ENHRY and CDR2 SYGVKD. The CDR3 runs to 14 residues.

This clone has only a few counts. This sequence joins TRBV2 and TRBJ1-5; possible D gene TRBD1, 6 bases. From germline, CDR1 is SNHLY and CDR2 FYNNEI. The V end lost 9 bases, the J end lost 5 bases, and 14 bases lay between the germline ends. The CDR3 contains 13 residues. The CDR3 reads CASHVGAYQPQHF. DNA of the CDR3: TGTGCCAGTCACGTGGGGGCGTATCAGCCCCAGCATTTT.

The rearrangement links TRBV10-2 to TRBJ1-1; 7 nucleotides line up with TRBD1. The CDR3 loop spans 12 amino acids. From germline, CDR1 is WSHSY and CDR2 SAAADI. With V trimmed by 5 bases and J by 9 bases, 6 bases remained unmatched. Written as DNA, the CDR3 is TGCGCCAGCAGTTTCACAGGGGCAAAAGCTTTCTTT. Translated: CASSFTGAKAFF.

J is TRBJ2-1 and V is TRBV4-2; 7 nucleotides agree with TRBD2. This CDR3 has 15 residues. Looked up from germline, CDR1 is LGHNA and CDR2 is YNFKEQ. The V gene end was trimmed by 4 bases and the J gene end by 3 bases; junction bases not matched to a gene: 6. The CDR3 protein is CASSPGTTYYNEQFF. DNA for the CDR3: TGTGCCAGCAGCCCAGGGACTACCTACTACAATGAGCAGTTCTTC.

Only one count was recorded for this clone. The V call is TRBV5-6, the J call TRBJ2-1, with 8 bases aligning to TRBD2. Germline V gene data show CDR1 as SGHDT and CDR2 as YYEEEE. The CDR3 runs to 17 residues. J lost 8 bases, V lost 4 bases, and 17 bases had no gene match. The DNA of the CDR3 is TGTGCCAGCAGCGAGGAGGTTATTGGCGGGGGGATGTATGAGCAGTTCTTC. It specifies CASSEEVIGGGMYEQFF.

The J gene is TRBJ1-1, the V gene TRBV15; D not certain. V lost 3 bases and J lost 6, with 14 bases in between. Germline-derived CDR1 and CDR2 are LNHNV and YYDKDF (reference sequence). The CDR3 covers 14 residues. DNA of the CDR3: TGTGCCACCAGCAGCGATTCCGGGAGTTCTGAAGCTTTCTTT. As protein: CATSSDSGSSEAFF. Together with reference TRBV15 and TRBJ1-1, the CDR3 gives the full variable domain: DAMVIQNPRYQVTQFGKPVTLSCSQTLNHNVMYWYQQKSSQAPKLLFHYYDKDFNNEADTPDNFQSRRPNTSFCFLDIRSPGLGDTAMYLCATSSDSGSSEAFFGQGTRLTVV.

The V call is TRBV25-1, the J call TRBJ1-2; no firm D call. CDR1 is MGHDK and CDR2 is SYGVNS in the germline V gene. The CDR3 contains 14 residues. Trimming took off 0 bases at V and 3 bases at J, with 8 bases between the two ends. The CDR3 sequence: CASSEYSPDYGYTF. The CDR3 bases are TGTGCCAGCAGTGAATATTCGCCAGACTATGGCTACACCTTC.

The rearrangement links TRBV19 to TRBJ2-4, with TRBD2 identical over 9 bases. Germline values: CDR1 LNHDA, CDR2 SQIVND (reference sequence). V shed 5 bases, J shed 1 base, and the junction held 3 bases outside the gene matches. This CDR3 comprises 15 residues. DNA of the CDR3: TGTGCCAGTAGTCGGCGGGGGGGCGCCAAAAACATTCAGTACTTC. Encoded protein: CASSRRGGAKNIQYF.

This chain joins TRBV7-6 and TRBJ2-3, with 8 bases fitting TRBD2. Germline CDR1 is SGHVS and CDR2 is FNYEAQ. The CDR3 sequence is 16 residues long. V dropped 4 bases and J dropped 2; count of bases not matched to a gene: 8. CDR3 sequence: CASSSGSGGFTDTQYF. The DNA of the CDR3 is TGTGCCAGCAGCTCCGGAAGCGGGGGCTTCACAGATACGCAGTATTTT.

The chain recombines TRBV28 with TRBJ1-1; D not resolved. CDR3 length: 15 amino acids. The germline CDR1 and CDR2 sequences are MDHEN and SYDVKM. The V and J ends lost 4 bases and 2 bases respectively, with 14 bases between them. CDR3 nucleotide sequence: TGTGCCAGCAGTTATAAGCGTGGGAGTAACACTGAAGCTTTCTTT. As protein: CASSYKRGSNTEAFF.

This clone was found once. CDR3 sequence reads: CASRTGLGDELNYGYTF. CDR3 sequence (DNA): TGCGCCAGCCGGACAGGGTTGGGAGATGAGTTGAACTATGGCTACACCTTC. This chain connects TRBV4-3 to TRBJ1-2; 8 nucleotides align to TRBD1. CDR1 LGHNA and CDR2 YSLEER come from the germline V gene. V lost 8 bases and J lost 2; bases outside the gene matches: 16. CDR3 size: 17 residues.

This clone was seen a handful of times. The chain joins TRBV30 to TRBJ1-4; the D gene is possibly TRBD1 (5 bases). This CDR3 region has 14 residues. V lost 0 bases and J 5 bases, leaving 10 bases between the germline ends. The germline CDR1 and CDR2 sequences are GTSNPN and SVGIG (reference sequence). The CDR3 sequence: CAWSVPSGNEKLFF. For the CDR3, the DNA is TGTGCCTGGAGTGTACCCTCAGGGAATGAAAAACTGTTTTTT.

The J gene is TRBJ2-3, the V gene TRBV7-2; D possibly corresponds to TRBD2 (7 bases). Germline V gene data show CDR1 as SGHTA and CDR2 as FQGNSA. The CDR3 has 15 amino acids. V gave up 5 bases and J gave up 3 bases, with 15 bases separating them. CDR3 loop: CASSPQGGGTDTQYF. The CDR3 bases are TGTGCCAGCAGCCCACAGGGCGGGGGAACAGATACGCAGTATTTT.

The rearrangement joins TRBV6-5 to TRBJ2-1; 9 bases line up with TRBD1. Germline CDR1 and CDR2: MNHEY and SVGAGI. Germline trimming cut 8 bases from V and 5 bases from J; bases unmatched to any gene: 7. There are 14 residues in the CDR3. DNA for the CDR3: TGTGCCAGCCTACGGGACAGGGTGCACAATGAGCAGTTCTTC. This sequence encodes CASLRDRVHNEQFF.

This clone has more than one count but fewer than ten. This chain connects TRBV12-5 to TRBJ2-2, with D perhaps matching TRBD1 (6 bases). The germline V gene has CDR1 LGHNT and CDR2 FRNRAP. Trimming left V 4 bases short and J 4 bases short, with 22 bases between. There are 18 residues in the CDR3. In DNA, the CDR3 is TGTGCTAGTGGTTCTAAGGCTTTGGAAGGACAGAGCACCGGGGAGCTGTTTTTT. Amino acid sequence: CASGSKALEGQSTGELFF. The variable domain in full, with the rest retrieved from reference TRBV12-5 and TRBJ2-2, is DARVTQTPRHKVTEMGQEVTMRCQPILGHNTVFWYRQTMMQGLELLAYFRNRAPLDDSGMPKDRFSAEMPDATLATLKIQPSEPRDSAVYFCASGSKALEGQSTGELFFGEGSRLTVL.

This chain uses TRBV27 with TRBJ2-7; 7 bases map to TRBD1. CDR3 length equals 14 residues. Germline V gene sequence: CDR1 MNHEY, CDR2 SMNVEV (reference sequence). Trimming at V came to 5 bases and at J to 2 bases, leaving 6 bases not matched to a gene. The CDR3 region is CASSVGTDPYEQYF. The CDR3 bases are TGTGCCAGCAGTGTCGGGACAGACCCCTACGAGCAGTACTTC.

V is TRBV6-4 and J is TRBJ1-6, with TRBD1 matching over 10 bases. The germline V gene has CDR1 MRHNA and CDR2 SNTAGT. This CDR3 spans 13 amino acids. The V and J ends lost 4 bases and 10 bases, in that order; junction bases with no gene match: 1. The CDR3 is CASSGDRGSPLHF. The CDR3 DNA reads as TGTGCCAGCAGTGGGGACAGGGGATCACCCCTCCACTTT.

The CDR3 here is CASSSRGQETQYF. DNA of the CDR3: TGTGCCAGCAGCTCGCGGGGGCAAGAGACCCAGTACTTC. The rearrangement uses TRBV7-2 and TRBJ2-5; 7 positions agree with TRBD2. Unmatched junction bases numbered 1, after V lost 4 bases and J lost 2 bases. The germline gives CDR1 SGHTA, CDR2 FQGNSA. There are 13 residues in the CDR3.

The CDR3 DNA reads as TGTGCCAGCAGTTTCACCGGGACTAACTACGAGCAGTACTTC. Amino acids: CASSFTGTNYEQYF. The chain has TRBV28 and TRBJ2-7; 7 bases agree with TRBD2. The ends lost 3 bases at V and 3 bases at J; junction bases unmatched: 5. The CDR3 runs to 14 residues. Germline lookup yields CDR1 MDHEN and CDR2 SYDVKM.

The chain combines TRBV5-1 with TRBJ1-6; no clear D gene. This CDR3 is built from 15 residues. Trimming shortened V by 0 bases and J by 7 bases, and 11 bases separated the two germline ends. CDR1 is SGHRS, CDR2 YFSETQ, per germline. CDR3 in DNA: TGCGCCAGCAGCTTGGTTGCTATGTCGAATTCACCCCTCCACTTT. Translating it yields CASSLVAMSNSPLHF.

This clone is a singleton in its sample. CDR3 bases: TGTGCCAGCAGTTACACAACGGGCCAAGAGACCCAGTACTTC. Translated: CASSYTTGQETQYF. The chain couples TRBV6-6 to TRBJ2-5; no reliable D call. CDR1 and CDR2 from the germline V gene are MNHNY and SVGAGI (reference sequence). V gave up 2 bases and J gave up 1 base, with 8 bases separating them. This CDR3 region has 14 residues.

The gene calls are TRBV7-9 and TRBJ1-3, with D possibly being TRBD1 (5 bases). In germline, CDR1 is SEHNR, CDR2 FQNEAQ (reference sequence). V was clipped by 4 bases and J by 1 base, with 8 bases between them. The CDR3 is made up of 14 amino acids. The CDR3 loop is CASSYPGSGNTIYF. The CDR3 coding sequence is TGTGCCAGCAGCTATCCAGGGTCTGGAAACACCATATATTTT.